This T cell receptor beta chain was profiled in a study of T cells in Graves' hyperthyroidism and ophthalmopathy. Study-wide context: Peripheral blood sampling occurred at initial diagnosis, before any treatment.

V was pared by 4 bases and J by 6 bases, with 10 bases between. CDR3 length: 12 residues. From RNA transcripts, TCR beta CDR3 regions were amplified. HTBI primers drove first-round RT-PCR of the TCR CDR3. TCRdb reanalysed the multiplex PCR reads using MiXCR and keeps one entry per CDR3 protein. The sample contains hundreds of thousands of distinct CDR3 sequences, under 15% of which appear only once. Whole-study results and caveats: Model-based prediction identified ophthalmopathy a median 6.5 months prior to its onset.

This clonotype was recorded many times. Its antigen is not known. On the basis of clinical symptoms, serum thyroxine and TRAb, thyroid ultrasound and orbital computed tomography, diagnoses were made. The sequence was collected from a man aged 18 to 35 with Graves' ophthalmopathy. The material sequenced was blood. This chain joins TRBV12-3 or TRBV12-4 and TRBJ2-7; D not resolved. As DNA, the CDR3 is TGTGCCAGCAGTTCCAACTCCCGCGAGCAGTACTTC. Amino acid sequence: CASSSNSREQYF.